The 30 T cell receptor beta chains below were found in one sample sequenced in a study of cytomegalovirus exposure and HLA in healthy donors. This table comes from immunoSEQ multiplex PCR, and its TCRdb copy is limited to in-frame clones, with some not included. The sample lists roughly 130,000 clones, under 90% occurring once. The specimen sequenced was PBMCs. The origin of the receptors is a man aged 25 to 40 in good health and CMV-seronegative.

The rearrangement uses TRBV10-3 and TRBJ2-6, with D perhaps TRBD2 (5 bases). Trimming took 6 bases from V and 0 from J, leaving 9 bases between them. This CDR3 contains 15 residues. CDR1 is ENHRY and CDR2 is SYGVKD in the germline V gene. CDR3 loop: CAISGGSSGANVLTF. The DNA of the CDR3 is TGTGCCATCAGCGGAGGAAGCTCTGGGGCCAACGTCCTGACTTTC.

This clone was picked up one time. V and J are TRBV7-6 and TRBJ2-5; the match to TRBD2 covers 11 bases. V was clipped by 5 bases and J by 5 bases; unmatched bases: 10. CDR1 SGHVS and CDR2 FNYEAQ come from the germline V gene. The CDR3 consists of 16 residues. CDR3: CASSPNSGGAGETQYF. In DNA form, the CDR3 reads TGTGCCAGCAGCCCAAATAGCGGGGGGGCTGGGGAGACCCAGTACTTC. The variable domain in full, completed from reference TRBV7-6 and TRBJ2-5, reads GAGVSQSPRYKVTKRGQDVALRCDPISGHVSLYWYRQALGQGPEFLTYFNYEAQQDKSGLPNDRFSAERPEGSISTLTIQRTEQRDSAMYRCASSPNSGGAGETQYFGPGTRLLVL.

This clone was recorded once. As DNA, the CDR3 is TGTGCCAGCAGCTTCTCGGGGACAACTAATGAAAAACTGTTTTTT. Amino acid sequence: CASSFSGTTNEKLFF. The genes are TRBV7-2 and TRBJ1-4; D is ambiguous. Germline assignment: CDR1 SGHTA and CDR2 FQGNSA. The germline V and J ends were trimmed by 3 bases and 0 bases, with 8 bases remaining between them. This CDR3 is built from 15 residues. Full variable domain (remainder filled in from reference TRBV7-2 and TRBJ1-4): GAGVSQSPSNKVTEKGKDVELRCDPISGHTALYWYRQSLGQGLEFLIYFQGNSAPDKSGLPSDRFSAERTGGSVSTLTIQRTQQEDSAVYLCASSFSGTTNEKLFFGSGTQLSVL.

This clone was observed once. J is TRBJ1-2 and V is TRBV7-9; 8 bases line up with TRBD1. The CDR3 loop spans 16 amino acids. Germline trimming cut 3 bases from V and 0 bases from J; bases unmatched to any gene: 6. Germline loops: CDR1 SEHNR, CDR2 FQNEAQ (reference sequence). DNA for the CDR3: TGTGCCAGCAGCTTGGCAGGGGGCATCGCTAACTATGGCTACACCTTC. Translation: CASSLAGGIANYGYTF.

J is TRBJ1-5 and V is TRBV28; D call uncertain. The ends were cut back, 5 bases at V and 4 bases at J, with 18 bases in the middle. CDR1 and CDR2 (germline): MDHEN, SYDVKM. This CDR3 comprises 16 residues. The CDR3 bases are TGTGCCAGCAGTCCGGGAGGGTCGGGGTGGAATCAGCCCCAGCATTTT. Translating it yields CASSPGGSGWNQPQHF. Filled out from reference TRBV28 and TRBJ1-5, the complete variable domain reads DVKVTQSSRYLVKRTGEKVFLECVQDMDHENMFWYRQDPGLGLRLIYFSYDVKMKEKGDIPEGYSVSREKKERFSLILESASTNQTSMYLCASSPGGSGWNQPQHFGDGTRLSIL.

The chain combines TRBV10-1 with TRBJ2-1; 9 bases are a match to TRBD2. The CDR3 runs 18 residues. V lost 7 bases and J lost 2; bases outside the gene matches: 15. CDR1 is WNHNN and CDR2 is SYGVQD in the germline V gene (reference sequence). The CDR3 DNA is TGCGCCAGCACTCCCAGGGGGGCTAGCGGGGAACCCTACAATGAGCAGTTCTTC. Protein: CASTPRGASGEPYNEQFF.

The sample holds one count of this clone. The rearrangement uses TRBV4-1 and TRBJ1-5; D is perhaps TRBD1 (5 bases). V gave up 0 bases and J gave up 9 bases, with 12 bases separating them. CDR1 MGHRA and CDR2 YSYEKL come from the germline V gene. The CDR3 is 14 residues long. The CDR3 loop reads CASSQERDYRPQHF. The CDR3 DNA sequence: TGCGCCAGCAGCCAAGAAAGGGACTACCGGCCCCAGCATTTT.

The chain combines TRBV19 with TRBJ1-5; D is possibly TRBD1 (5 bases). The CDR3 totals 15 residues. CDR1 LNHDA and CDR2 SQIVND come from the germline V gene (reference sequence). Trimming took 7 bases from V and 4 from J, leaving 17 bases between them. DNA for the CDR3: TGTGCCAGTACCAACGACGGGGGTTTTAATCAGCCCCAGCATTTT. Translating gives CASTNDGGFNQPQHF.

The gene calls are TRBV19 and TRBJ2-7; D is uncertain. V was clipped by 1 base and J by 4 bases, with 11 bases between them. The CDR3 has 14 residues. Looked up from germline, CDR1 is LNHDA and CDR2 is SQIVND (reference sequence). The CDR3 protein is CASSIAGRSYEQYF. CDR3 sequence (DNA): TGTGCCAGTAGTATAGCCGGCAGGTCATACGAGCAGTACTTC.

Here the CDR3 reads CASSLSNEQYF. CDR3 sequence (DNA): TGTGCCAGCAGCTTGTCCAACGAGCAGTACTTC. The chain employs TRBV5-8 and TRBJ2-7; D remains unclear. Trimming shortened V by 1 base and J by 5 bases, and 4 bases separated the two germline ends. Germline-derived CDR1 and CDR2 are SGHTS and YDEGEE. The CDR3 runs to 11 residues.

The CDR3 loop is CASSWGFFNEQYF. For the CDR3, the DNA is TGTGCCAGCAGTTGGGGCTTTTTCAACGAGCAGTACTTC. The chain combines TRBV6-6 with TRBJ2-7; D might be TRBD1 (5 bases). The CDR3 spans 13 residues. The V end was cut by 4 bases, the J end by 5 bases, with 12 bases between. Germline V gene sequence: CDR1 MNHNY, CDR2 SVGAGI (reference sequence).

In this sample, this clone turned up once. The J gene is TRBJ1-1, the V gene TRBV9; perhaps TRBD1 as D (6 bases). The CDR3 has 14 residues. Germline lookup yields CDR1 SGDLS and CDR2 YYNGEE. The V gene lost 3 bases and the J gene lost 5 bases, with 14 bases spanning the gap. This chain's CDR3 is CASSAQGRGTEAFF. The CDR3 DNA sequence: TGTGCCAGCAGCGCCCAGGGGAGGGGAACTGAAGCTTTCTTT.

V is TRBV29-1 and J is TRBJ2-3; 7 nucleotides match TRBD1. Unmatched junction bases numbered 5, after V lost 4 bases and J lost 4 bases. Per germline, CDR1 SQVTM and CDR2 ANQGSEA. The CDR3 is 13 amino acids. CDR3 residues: CSVVTGKSDTQYF. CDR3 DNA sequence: TGCAGCGTTGTGACAGGGAAATCAGATACGCAGTATTTT.

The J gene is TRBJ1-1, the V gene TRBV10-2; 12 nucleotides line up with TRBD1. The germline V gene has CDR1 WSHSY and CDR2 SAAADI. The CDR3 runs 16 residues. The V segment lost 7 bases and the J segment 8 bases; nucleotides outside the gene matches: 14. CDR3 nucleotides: TGCGCCAGCAAGGTTCAGCCGGGACAGGGGGCGAACGAAGCTTTCTTT. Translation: CASKVQPGQGANEAFF.

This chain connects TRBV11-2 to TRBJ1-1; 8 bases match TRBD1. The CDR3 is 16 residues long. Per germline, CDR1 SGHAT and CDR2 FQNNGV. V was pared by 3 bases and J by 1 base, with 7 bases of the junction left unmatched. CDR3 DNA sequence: TGTGCCAGCAGCTTTACCCCAGGGGGCCGGAACACTGAAGCTTTCTTT. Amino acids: CASSFTPGGRNTEAFF.

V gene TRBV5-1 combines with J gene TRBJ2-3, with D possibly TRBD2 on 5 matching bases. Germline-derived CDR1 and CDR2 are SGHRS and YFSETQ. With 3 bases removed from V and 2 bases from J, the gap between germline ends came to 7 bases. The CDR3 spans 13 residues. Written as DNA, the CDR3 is TGCGCCAGCAGCTCGGGGTCCACAGATACGCAGTATTTT. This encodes CASSSGSTDTQYF.

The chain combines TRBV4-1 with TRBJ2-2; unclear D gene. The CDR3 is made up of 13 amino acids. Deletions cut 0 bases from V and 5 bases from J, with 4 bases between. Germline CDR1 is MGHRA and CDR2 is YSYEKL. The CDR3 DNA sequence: TGCGCCAGCAGCCAAGACCGTACCGGGGAGCTGTTTTTT. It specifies CASSQDRTGELFF.

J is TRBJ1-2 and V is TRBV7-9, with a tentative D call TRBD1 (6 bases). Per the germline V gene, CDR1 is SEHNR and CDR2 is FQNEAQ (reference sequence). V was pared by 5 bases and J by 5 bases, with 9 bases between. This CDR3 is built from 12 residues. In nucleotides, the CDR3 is TGTGCCAGCAGCCTCGGACAGTATGGCTACACCTTC. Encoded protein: CASSLGQYGYTF.

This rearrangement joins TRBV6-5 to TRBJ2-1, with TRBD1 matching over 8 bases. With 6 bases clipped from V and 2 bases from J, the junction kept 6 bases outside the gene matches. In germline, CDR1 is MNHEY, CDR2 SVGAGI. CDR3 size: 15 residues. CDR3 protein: CASSTTGAPYNEQFF. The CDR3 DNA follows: TGTGCCAGCAGCACGACAGGGGCGCCCTACAATGAGCAGTTCTTC.

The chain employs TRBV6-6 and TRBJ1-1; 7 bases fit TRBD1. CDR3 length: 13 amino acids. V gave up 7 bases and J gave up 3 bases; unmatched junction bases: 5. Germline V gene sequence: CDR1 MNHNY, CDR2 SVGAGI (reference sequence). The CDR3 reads CASITGVDTEAFF. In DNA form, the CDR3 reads TGTGCCAGCATTACAGGGGTCGACACTGAAGCTTTCTTT.

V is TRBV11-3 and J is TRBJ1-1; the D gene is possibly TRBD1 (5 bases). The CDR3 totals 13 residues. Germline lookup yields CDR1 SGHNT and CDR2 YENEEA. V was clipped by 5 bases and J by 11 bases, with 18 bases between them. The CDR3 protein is CASSKGFSERAFF. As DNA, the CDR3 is TGTGCCAGCAGCAAGGGGTTTAGTGAGAGGGCTTTCTTT.

CDR3 coding DNA: TGTGCCAGTACAACAGGGTACGGCATGAGCTCCTACGAGCAGTACTTC. Encoded protein: CASTTGYGMSSYEQYF. This rearrangement joins TRBV19 to TRBJ2-7; D is perhaps TRBD1 (6 bases). Trimming pared 7 bases from V and 0 bases from J, leaving 19 bases between. Germline V CDR1 and CDR2: LNHDA, SQIVND (reference sequence). This CDR3 has 16 amino acids.

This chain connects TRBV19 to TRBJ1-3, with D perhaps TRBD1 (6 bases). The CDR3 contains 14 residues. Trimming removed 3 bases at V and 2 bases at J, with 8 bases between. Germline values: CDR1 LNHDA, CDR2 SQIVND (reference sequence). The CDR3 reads CASSMGAAGNTIYF. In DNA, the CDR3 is TGTGCCAGTAGTATGGGGGCAGCTGGAAACACCATATATTTT.

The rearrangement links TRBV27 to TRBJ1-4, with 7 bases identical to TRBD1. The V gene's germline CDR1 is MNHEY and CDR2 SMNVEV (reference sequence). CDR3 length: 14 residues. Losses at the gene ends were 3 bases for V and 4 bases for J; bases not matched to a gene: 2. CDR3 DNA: TGTGCCAGCAGTTTGGGACAGAGTAATGAAAAACTGTTTTTT. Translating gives CASSLGQSNEKLFF.

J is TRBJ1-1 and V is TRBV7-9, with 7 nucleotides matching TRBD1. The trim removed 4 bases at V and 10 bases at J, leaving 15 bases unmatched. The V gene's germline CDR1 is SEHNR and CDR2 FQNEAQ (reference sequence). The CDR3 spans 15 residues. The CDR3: CASSSRDSEMDRAFF. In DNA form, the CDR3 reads TGTGCCAGCAGCTCCAGGGACAGTGAAATGGATCGAGCTTTCTTT.

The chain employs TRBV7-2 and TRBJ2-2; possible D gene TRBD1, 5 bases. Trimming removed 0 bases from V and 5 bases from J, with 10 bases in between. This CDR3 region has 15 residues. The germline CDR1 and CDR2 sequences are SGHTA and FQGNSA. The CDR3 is CASSLAPTVTGELFF. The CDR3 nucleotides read TGTGCCAGCAGCTTAGCGCCGACAGTAACCGGGGAGCTGTTTTTT.

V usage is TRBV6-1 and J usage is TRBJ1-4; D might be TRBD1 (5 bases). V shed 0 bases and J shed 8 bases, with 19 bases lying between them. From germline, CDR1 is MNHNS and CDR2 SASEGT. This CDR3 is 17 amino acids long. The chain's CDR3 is CASSEAQGFPVAEKLFF. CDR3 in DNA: TGTGCCAGCAGTGAAGCTCAGGGCTTCCCGGTGGCGGAAAAACTGTTTTTT.

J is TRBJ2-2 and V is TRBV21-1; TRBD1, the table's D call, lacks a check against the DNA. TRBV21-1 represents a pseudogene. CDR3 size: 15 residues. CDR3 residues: CASSEPGLGAGELFF. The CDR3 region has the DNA TGTGCCAGCAGCGAACCTGGGCTAGGGGCCGGGGAGCTGTTTTTT.

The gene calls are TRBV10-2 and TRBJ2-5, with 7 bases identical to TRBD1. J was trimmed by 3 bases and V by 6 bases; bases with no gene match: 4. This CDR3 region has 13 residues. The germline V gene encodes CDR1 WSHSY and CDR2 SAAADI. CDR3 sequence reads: CASRYTGEETQYF. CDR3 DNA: TGCGCCAGCAGATATACAGGGGAAGAGACCCAGTACTTC.

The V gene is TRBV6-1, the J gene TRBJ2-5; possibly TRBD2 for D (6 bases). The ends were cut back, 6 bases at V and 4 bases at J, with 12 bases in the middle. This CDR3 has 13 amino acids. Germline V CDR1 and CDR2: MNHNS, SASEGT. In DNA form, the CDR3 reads TGTGCCAGCAGATCCCGGGGAGGAGAGACCCAGTACTTC. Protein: CASRSRGGETQYF.